This T cell receptor (beta chain) is drawn from a study of technical replicates of blood from a few donors. Here immunoSEQ multiplex PCR was the method, and the copy in TCRdb shows in-frame clones only, minus some. This table holds tens of thousands of clones, around 88% found once. CDR3 size: 16 residues. The germline gives CDR1 SGHRS, CDR2 YFSETQ. V gave up 5 bases and J gave up 4 bases; unmatched junction bases: 14. The TCR comes from a human donor in good health. Some clones in this sample may be carry-over from other donors' samples. The sample taken for sequencing was PBMCs. The chain is built from TRBV5-1 and TRBJ2-5, with 7 bases that match TRBD2. CDR3 nucleotides: TGCGCCAGCAGATCCGAAAGCGGGAAACGCGGAGAGACCCAGTACTTC. It encodes CASRSESGKRGETQYF.